This note documents a single T cell receptor beta chain sequence. Its specificity is not known. TCRdb reprocessed the PCR reads via MiXCR and lists one record per CDR3 protein. Of about half a million distinct CDR3 sequences in the sample, roughly 24% were seen once. CDR3 size: 15 residues. J gave up 2 bases and V 4 bases, and 4 bases lay outside the gene matches. The germline V gene encodes CDR1 MNHEY and CDR2 SMNVEV (reference sequence). The data are from a study of molecular identifiers for immune sequencing clone quantification. General study results and limits: Jurkat TCR RNA spiked in from one cell reportedly remained identifiable amid 850,000 to 1,000,000 naive cells.

Libraries for naive CD8 T cells, which were made from roughly 21,000 to 960,000 sorted cells, drew on 10%, 30% or 50% of the RNA. CD8+CD4-CCR7+CD45RA+ sorting gave the naive CD8 T cells. This receptor was obtained from a human donor in good health. Some libraries in this study had Jurkat cell RNA spiked in. The V and J genes are TRBV27 and TRBJ2-2, with 7 bases fitting TRBD2. The sequencing sample was made of naive CD8+ T cells from blood, with Jurkat cell RNA spiked in. Subset specified: FACS-sorted CD8+CD4-CCR7+CD45RA+ naive T cells. This chain's CDR3 is CASSWGGINTGELFF. As DNA, the CDR3 is TGTGCCAGCAGTTGGGGGGGGATAAACACCGGGGAGCTGTTTTTT.